This T cell receptor (beta chain) was retrieved from a study of T cell repertoires in ileal Crohn's disease. The germline V gene encodes CDR1 WSHSY and CDR2 SAAADI. Trimming shortened V by 3 bases and J by 0 bases, and 14 bases separated the two germline ends. The CDR3 extends over 17 amino acids. Sequencing was performed with immunoSEQ multiplex PCR; in TCRdb, only in-frame clones are kept and a portion is missing. The sample includes roughly 13,000 clones, 80% to 90% of them seen just once. As to time point: neoterminal ileum biopsy at postoperative endoscopy, about 6 months after surgery. The origin of this receptor is an adult with Crohn's disease. V is TRBV10-2 and J is TRBJ1-4, with D unclear. The sample comprised ileal tissue. CDR3 sequence (DNA): TGCGCCAGCAGTGAAGGCCCGAGGTTAGCAACTAATGAAAAACTGTTTTTT. Translation gives CASSEGPRLATNEKLFF.